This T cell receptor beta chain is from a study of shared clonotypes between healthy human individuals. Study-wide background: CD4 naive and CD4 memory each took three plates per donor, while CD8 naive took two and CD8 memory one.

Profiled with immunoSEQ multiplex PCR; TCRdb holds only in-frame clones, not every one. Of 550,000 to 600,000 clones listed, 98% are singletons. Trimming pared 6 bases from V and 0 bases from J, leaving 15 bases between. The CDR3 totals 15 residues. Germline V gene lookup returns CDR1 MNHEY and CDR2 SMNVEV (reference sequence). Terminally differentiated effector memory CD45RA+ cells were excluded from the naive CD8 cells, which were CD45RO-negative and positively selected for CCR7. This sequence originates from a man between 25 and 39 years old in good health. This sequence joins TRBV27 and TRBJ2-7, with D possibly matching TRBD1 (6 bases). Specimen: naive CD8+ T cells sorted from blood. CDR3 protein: CASRQSTGFSYEQYF. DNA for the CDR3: TGTGCCAGCAGACAAAGTACAGGGTTCTCCTACGAGCAGTACTTC.